Below are 2 T cell receptor beta chains sequenced from a single sample in a study of OX40 agonist ivuxolimab in advanced cancers. Repertoires were generated with immunoSEQ multiplex PCR, while TCRdb's copy carries only in-frame clones and drops some. This sample carries about 58,000 clones, more than 75% of them seen once, and the ten largest clones take roughly 1.2%. The sequences come from CD4+ or CD8+ T cells sorted from blood, collected in a trial of the OX40 agonist ivuxolimab. The receptors originated from an adult with an advanced solid tumor such as melanoma, head and neck, liver or kidney cancer.

CDR3 region: CAWSLDGGQPQHF. CDR3 in DNA: TGTGCCTGGAGTCTCGACGGAGGTCAGCCCCAGCATTTT. This chain links TRBV30 with TRBJ1-5; D not resolved. The CDR3 covers 13 residues. Germline V gene sequence: CDR1 GTSNPN, CDR2 SVGIG (reference sequence). Trimming took off 2 bases at V and 6 bases at J, with 11 bases between the two ends.

This clone was observed a single time. J is TRBJ2-1 and V is TRBV7-9; D perhaps matches TRBD1 (6 bases). Germline CDR1 SEHNR, CDR2 FQNEAQ (reference sequence). The CDR3 is 12 residues long. Trimming took off 1 base at V and 15 bases at J, with 13 bases between the two ends. DNA for the CDR3: TGTGCCAGCAGCTTAGACAGGGTCCATCTGTTCTTC. It translates to CASSLDRVHLFF.